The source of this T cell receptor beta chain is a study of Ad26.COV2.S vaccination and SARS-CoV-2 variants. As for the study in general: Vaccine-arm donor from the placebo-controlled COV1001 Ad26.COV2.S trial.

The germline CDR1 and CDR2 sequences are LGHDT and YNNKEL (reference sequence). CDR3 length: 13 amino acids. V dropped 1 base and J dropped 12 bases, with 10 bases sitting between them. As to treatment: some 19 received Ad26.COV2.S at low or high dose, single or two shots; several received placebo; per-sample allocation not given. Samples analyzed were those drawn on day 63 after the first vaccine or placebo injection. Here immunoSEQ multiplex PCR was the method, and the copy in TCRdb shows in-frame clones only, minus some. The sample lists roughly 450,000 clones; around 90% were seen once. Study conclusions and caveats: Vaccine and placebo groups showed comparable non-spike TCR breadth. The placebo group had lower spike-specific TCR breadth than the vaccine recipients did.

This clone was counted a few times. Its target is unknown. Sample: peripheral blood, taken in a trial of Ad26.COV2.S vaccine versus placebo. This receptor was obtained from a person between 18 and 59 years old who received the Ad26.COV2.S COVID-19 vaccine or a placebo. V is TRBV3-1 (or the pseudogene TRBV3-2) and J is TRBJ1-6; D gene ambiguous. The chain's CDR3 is CASSQVAAQPLHF. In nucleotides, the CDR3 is TGTGCCAGCAGCCAAGTGGCAGCCCAACCCCTCCACTTT.